This TCR beta chain was profiled in a study of CD8 T cells in Susac syndrome. For the study at large: Within the group of sequenced Susac syndrome patients, about 6 had active disease and eight or nine were in remission.

Germline V lookup: CDR1 SGHRS, CDR2 YFSETQ. The CDR3 has 15 residues. J lost 2 bases, V lost 2 bases, and 3 bases had no gene match. The T cells that were sequenced for TCR beta were CD8+ and CD4+ cells from blood. Random hexamers were used to reverse transcribe an amount of about 0.5 to 1 ug RNA. TCR beta CDR3 was amplified by immunoSEQ multiplex PCR. This amplification extended across 54 Vbeta and 13 Jbeta segments. TCRdb passed the immunoSEQ multiplex PCR reads through MiXCR, listing each CDR3 protein once. Among roughly 200,000 distinct CDR3 sequences listed, approximately 94% were seen once. Sequencing was performed on CD4+ T cells from PBMCs. The chain couples TRBV5-1 to TRBJ2-2; 7 nucleotides line up with TRBD1. The sequence derives from a human donor with Susac syndrome. The CDR3 reads CASSFRDSNTGELFF. Written as DNA, the CDR3 is TGCGCCAGCAGCTTCCGGGACAGTAACACCGGGGAGCTGTTTTTT.